The 21 T cell receptor beta chains listed next were all sequenced from one sample in a study of blood T cell repertoires in COVID-19. The assay was immunoSEQ multiplex PCR, and TCRdb's table has in-frame clones only and misses some. Among tens of thousands of clones listed, 92% were seen once. The material sequenced was peripheral blood. The source is a man aged 45-60 years with active COVID-19.

The chain uses TRBV5-1 and TRBJ2-4, with D possibly TRBD1 on 6 matching bases. CDR1 and CDR2 (germline): SGHRS, YFSETQ. The CDR3 spans 13 residues. The ends were cut back, 0 bases at V and 5 bases at J, with 6 bases in the middle. In nucleotides, the CDR3 is TGCGCCAGCAGCTTGGGACAGGAAAACATTCAGTACTTC. Amino acid sequence: CASSLGQENIQYF.

The chain's CDR3 is CASSLGGKGEQPQHF. The CDR3 DNA is TGTGCCAGCAGCTTAGGAGGGAAGGGTGAGCAGCCCCAGCATTTT. The chain is built from TRBV7-9 and TRBJ1-5; no reliable D call. Trimming left V 1 base short and J 7 bases short, with 14 bases between. This CDR3 is built from 15 residues. Germline assignment: CDR1 SEHNR and CDR2 FQNEAQ (reference sequence). The full variable domain, rest sourced from reference TRBV7-9 and TRBJ1-5, is DTGVSQNPRHKITKRGQNVTFRCDPISEHNRLYWYRQTLGQGPEFLTYFQNEAQLEKSRLLSDRFSAERPKGSFSTLEIQRTEQGDSAMYLCASSLGGKGEQPQHFGDGTRLSIL.

CDR3: CASSLAGYYNEQFF. The CDR3 DNA sequence: TGTGCCAGCAGCTTAGCAGGGTACTACAATGAGCAGTTCTTC. The chain carries TRBV11-3 and TRBJ2-1; maybe TRBD1 (5 bases). CDR1 and CDR2 from the germline V gene are SGHNT and YENEEA. CDR3 length: 14 amino acids. The germline V and J ends were trimmed by 1 base and 3 bases, with 7 bases remaining between them.

The rearrangement links TRBV5-1 to TRBJ2-1, with TRBD2 matching 11 bases. The V gene end was trimmed by 4 bases and the J gene end by 5 bases; junction bases not matched to a gene: 5. Per the germline V gene, CDR1 is SGHRS and CDR2 is YFSETQ. The CDR3 runs 15 residues. The CDR3 DNA reads TGCGCCAGCAGCGTGGGACTAGCGGAGCACAATGAGCAGTTCTTC. This encodes CASSVGLAEHNEQFF.

The chain links TRBV6-5 to TRBJ1-2, with D maybe TRBD1 (5 bases). The CDR3 extends over 13 amino acids. Trimming cost V 6 bases and J 8 bases, with 16 bases left between them. Germline V gene data show CDR1 as MNHEY and CDR2 as SVGAGI. CDR3 region: CASSSGTARGYTF. The DNA for the CDR3 is TGTGCCAGCAGCAGCGGGACCGCCAGGGGCTACACCTTC.

V and J are TRBV12-3 or TRBV12-4 and TRBJ1-4, with D possibly being TRBD1 (6 bases). V was clipped by 5 bases and J by 11 bases, with 15 bases between them. CDR3 length equals 13 residues. The CDR3 DNA reads TGTGCCAGCAGTCTCGGACAGCCCGGGAAACTGTTTTTT. Its protein is CASSLGQPGKLFF.

The chain recombines TRBV14 with TRBJ1-2; D gene ambiguous. The CDR3 sequence is 14 residues long. CDR1 SGHDN and CDR2 FVKESK come from the germline V gene. Trimming pared 0 bases from V and 4 bases from J, leaving 9 bases between. The CDR3 DNA is TGTGCCAGCAGCCAAGATCGGAGCCTCTATGGCTACACCTTC. Its protein product is CASSQDRSLYGYTF.

V is TRBV28 and J is TRBJ1-6; 12 bases are shared with TRBD1. V trimming: 6 bases; J trimming: 7 bases; junction bases outside the gene matches: 10. Germline values: CDR1 MDHEN, CDR2 SYDVKM. This CDR3 spans 17 amino acids. For the CDR3, the DNA is TGTGCCAGCAGCCGTCCGGGACAGGGGGCGAGGAATTCACCCCTCCACTTT. This sequence encodes CASSRPGQGARNSPLHF.

The rearrangement uses TRBV7-2 and TRBJ1-5, with D maybe TRBD1 (6 bases). The CDR3 length is 15 residues. Trimming cost V 0 bases and J 4 bases, with 10 bases left between them. Looked up from germline, CDR1 is SGHTA and CDR2 is FQGNSA. In DNA, the CDR3 is TGTGCCAGCAGCTTAGCGGGACAACTTAATCAGCCCCAGCATTTT. It encodes CASSLAGQLNQPQHF.

This clone was recorded once. The chain links TRBV18 to TRBJ1-1; no firm D call. This CDR3 contains 13 residues. V was shortened by 4 bases and J by 1 base, with 7 bases between the two germline ends. The germline V gene encodes CDR1 KGHSH and CDR2 LQKENI. This chain's CDR3 is CASSLAWNTEAFF. The CDR3 coding sequence is TGTGCCAGCTCACTAGCGTGGAACACTGAAGCTTTCTTT.

DNA of the CDR3: TGTGCCAGCTCACAAGAAGCGAACACTGAAGCTTTCTTT. Translation: CASSQEANTEAFF. The chain links TRBV18 to TRBJ1-1; no definite D call. The germline V gene has CDR1 KGHSH and CDR2 LQKENI. CDR3 size: 13 residues. V lost 4 bases to trimming and J lost 1 base, with 7 bases between them. Together with reference TRBV18 and TRBJ1-1, the CDR3 gives the full variable domain: NAGVMQNPRHLVRRRGQEARLRCSPMKGHSHVYWYRQLPEEGLKFMVYLQKENIIDESGMPKERFSAEFPKEGPSILRIQQVVRGDSAAYFCASSQEANTEAFFGQGTRLTVV.

On this clone itself: One end of the junction does not line up with germline, which may come from a read error. The chain combines TRBV2 with TRBJ2-3, with 7 bases identical to TRBD1. Germline V gene data show CDR1 as SNHLY and CDR2 as FYNNEI. The CDR3 sequence is 16 residues long. The CDR3 reads CASSEGTERNTDTQYF. The CDR3 nucleotides are TGTGCCAGCAGCGAAGGGACAGAAAGAAACACAGATACGCAGTATTTT. Variable domain in full (rest from reference TRBV2 and TRBJ2-3): EPEVTQTPSHQVTQMGQEVILRCVPISNHLYFYWYRQILGQKVEFLVSFYNNEISEKSEIFDDQFSVERPDGSNFTLKIRSTKLEDSAMYFCASSEGTERNTDTQYFGPGTRLTVL.

The chain recombines TRBV7-2 with TRBJ2-7, with D possibly being TRBD2 (5 bases). The germline CDR1 and CDR2 sequences are SGHTA and FQGNSA. This CDR3 contains 14 residues. V lost 3 bases and J 3 bases, leaving 12 bases between the germline ends. CDR3 bases: TGTGCCAGCAGCTTGAGGGTTACCTTCTACGAGCAGTACTTC. Protein product: CASSLRVTFYEQYF.

The genes are TRBV7-9 and TRBJ1-5; TRBD1 matches 10 bases. The ends lost 4 bases at V and 4 bases at J; junction bases unmatched: 4. Germline CDR1 SEHNR, CDR2 FQNEAQ (reference sequence). This CDR3 spans 15 amino acids. For the CDR3, the DNA is TGTGCCAGCAGCTCCGGGACAGGGGTTAATCAGCCCCAGCATTTT. Translation: CASSSGTGVNQPQHF. Drawing the rest from reference TRBV7-9 and TRBJ1-5, the complete variable domain is DTGVSQNPRHKITKRGQNVTFRCDPISEHNRLYWYRQTLGQGPEFLTYFQNEAQLEKSRLLSDRFSAERPKGSFSTLEIQRTEQGDSAMYLCASSSGTGVNQPQHFGDGTRLSIL.

The chain combines TRBV2 with TRBJ2-1; D remains ambiguous. The germline gives CDR1 SNHLY, CDR2 FYNNEI. V dropped 1 base and J dropped 5 bases, with 12 bases sitting between them. The CDR3 length is 15 residues. CDR3 residues: CASSEGLVGHNEQFF. The CDR3, as DNA: TGTGCCAGCAGTGAAGGGCTAGTAGGCCACAATGAGCAGTTCTTC.

This clone was seen a handful of times. The chain combines TRBV28 with TRBJ1-2; 7 bases map to TRBD1. The CDR3 runs 13 residues. J lost 5 bases, V lost 4 bases, and 4 bases had no gene match. Germline V CDR1 and CDR2: MDHEN, SYDVKM. This chain's CDR3 is CASSYRGQYGYTF. For the CDR3, the DNA is TGTGCCAGCAGTTATAGGGGGCAATATGGCTACACCTTC.

This chain joins TRBV7-8 and TRBJ1-2, with D hard to call. Germline lookup yields CDR1 SGHVS and CDR2 FQNEAQ. Trimming left V 1 base short and J 4 bases short, with 13 bases between. This CDR3 is built from 15 residues. The CDR3 loop is CASSLEVHAGYGYTF. The DNA for the CDR3 is TGTGCCAGCAGCTTAGAGGTCCACGCGGGCTATGGCTACACCTTC.

The chain combines TRBV5-1 with TRBJ2-1; 15 nucleotides line up with TRBD2. Germline CDR1 SGHRS, CDR2 YFSETQ. The CDR3 consists of 17 residues. V lost 2 bases, J lost 7 bases, and 7 bases stayed unmatched. The CDR3 region is CASSFGLAGGLGNEQFF. The CDR3 DNA sequence: TGCGCCAGCAGCTTTGGACTAGCGGGGGGGCTAGGAAATGAGCAGTTCTTC. The whole variable domain, remainder taken from reference TRBV5-1 and TRBJ2-1, is KAGVTQTPRYLIKTRGQQVTLSCSPISGHRSVSWYQQTPGQGLQFLFEYFSETQRNKGNFPGRFSGRQFSNSRSEMNVSTLELGDSALYLCASSFGLAGGLGNEQFFGPGTRLTVL.

This chain joins TRBV5-1 and TRBJ1-2; D might be TRBD1 (5 bases). The V end was cut by 0 bases, the J end by 3 bases, with 15 bases between. CDR3 length: 16 amino acids. Germline-derived CDR1 and CDR2 are SGHRS and YFSETQ. This chain's CDR3 is CASSLGGNRWDYGYTF. CDR3 nucleotides: TGCGCCAGCAGCTTGGGAGGAAACAGGTGGGACTATGGCTACACCTTC.

This clone is a singleton in its sample. The chain combines TRBV6-5 with TRBJ1-2; D gene unclear. CDR1 is MNHEY and CDR2 is SVGAGI in the germline V gene. V lost 5 bases, J lost 1 base, and 5 bases lay in between. The CDR3 extends over 12 amino acids. The DNA of the CDR3 is TGTGCCAGCAGTAGAGATAACTATGGCTACACCTTC. Translation: CASSRDNYGYTF.

This clone was detected once. This rearrangement joins TRBV30 to TRBJ1-6, with D perhaps matching TRBD1 (5 bases). CDR3 length: 15 residues. The germline V and J ends were trimmed by 3 bases and 5 bases, with 14 bases remaining between them. Germline V gene sequence: CDR1 GTSNPN, CDR2 SVGIG (reference sequence). The CDR3 nucleotides are TGTGCCTGGAGCCGACCAGGGCGGAATAATTCACCCCTCCACTTT. This sequence encodes CAWSRPGRNNSPLHF.